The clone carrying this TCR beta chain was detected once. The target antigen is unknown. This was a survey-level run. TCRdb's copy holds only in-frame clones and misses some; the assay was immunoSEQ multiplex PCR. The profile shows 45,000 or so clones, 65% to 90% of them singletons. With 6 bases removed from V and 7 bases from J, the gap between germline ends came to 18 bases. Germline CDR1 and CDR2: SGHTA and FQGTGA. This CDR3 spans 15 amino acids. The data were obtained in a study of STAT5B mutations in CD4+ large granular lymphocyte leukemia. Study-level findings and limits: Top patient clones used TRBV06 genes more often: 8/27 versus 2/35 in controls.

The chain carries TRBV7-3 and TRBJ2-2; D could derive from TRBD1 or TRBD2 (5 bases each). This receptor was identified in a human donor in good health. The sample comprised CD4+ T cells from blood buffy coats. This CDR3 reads CASRRDHVGVGELFF. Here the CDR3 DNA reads TGTGCCAGCAGGAGGGATCATGTGGGGGTCGGGGAGCTGTTTTTT.